This record looks at one T cell receptor beta chain sequence and its context. The target antigen is unknown. Data came from immunoSEQ multiplex PCR; TCRdb stores just in-frame clones and leaves some out. The sample lists about 79,000 clones; over 75% were seen once. The data belong to a study of T cell responses to AZD1222 COVID-19 vaccine. As for the study in general: Second-dose intervals near 4 or 12 weeks were combined.

V was trimmed by 0 bases and J by 6 bases, leaving 10 bases between them. The CDR3 loop spans 14 amino acids. The germline V gene has CDR1 SGHRS and CDR2 YFSETQ. General study findings and limits: Just 6 or 7 AZD1222 recipients were seropositive at baseline. CD4 TCRs covered the whole spike, strongest at regions 160-218 and 743-854. It should be noted that donors were predominantly white British and more often female, and clonal diversity was possibly underestimated.

The origin of this receptor is an adult in good health. The sample here was peripheral blood, taken on day 0 of AZD1222 vaccination. The chain couples TRBV5-1 to TRBJ2-1; D possibly matches TRBD1 or TRBD2 (5 bases each). The CDR3 sequence is CASSLEAGSNEQFF. The CDR3 nucleotides read TGCGCCAGCAGCTTGGAAGCAGGGAGCAATGAGCAGTTCTTC.